This T cell receptor (beta chain) was sequenced for a study of CD8+ T cells in alopecia areata. Extraction of RNA preceded its reverse transcription into cDNA, which served as the sequencing template. Only in-frame clones appear in the TCRdb table, and some are missing; sequencing was by immunoSEQ multiplex PCR. The data show around 100,000 clones, 65% to 90% seen once. Described treatment: oral pan-JAK inhibitor, 5-10 mg twice daily. The germline V gene encodes CDR1 SEHNR and CDR2 FQNEAQ (reference sequence). This CDR3 region has 14 residues. V was cut by 1 base and J by 10 bases, with 11 bases left in between.

The chain has TRBV7-9 and TRBJ1-6; no clear D. Here the sequenced sample was CD8+ T cells sorted from blood, taken at roughly week 30, from a patient treated with tofacitinib. This receptor was taken from a human donor with alopecia areata. CDR3 sequence (DNA): TGTGCCAGCAGCTTAGACGCAGGCATGTCACCCCTCCACTTT. The encoded protein is CASSLDAGMSPLHF.